Listed below are T cell receptor beta chains from one sample, sequenced in a study of cytomegalovirus exposure and HLA in healthy donors. TCRdb's copy holds only in-frame clones and misses some; the assay was immunoSEQ multiplex PCR. Of about 110,000 clones listed, 15% to 17% are singletons. The sample consisted of PBMCs. The receptor set was obtained from a woman aged 18 to 35 in good health and CMV-seronegative. Both conserved end residues are part of each CDR3. Some rows have no size entry. The others give once, few or many, or a class for an expanded clone.

abundance: .
v_gene: TRBV28
CDR3aa: CASSLIGGLAKNIQYF

abundance: .
v_gene: TRBV7-3
CDR3aa: CASSLTGTSGSKQYF

abundance: .
v_gene: TRBV5-4
CDR3aa: CASSLVGANTEAFF

abundance: few
v_gene: TRBV5-3
CDR3aa: CARSLVGTSGRKQETQYF

abundance: .
v_gene: TRBV7-8
CDR3aa: CASSLTGIGTNEKLFF

abundance: few
v_gene: TRBV10-1
CDR3aa: CASSASGRTYEQFF

abundance: .
v_gene: TRBV9
CDR3aa: CASSATGSDEQFF

abundance: many
v_gene: TRBV28
CDR3aa: CASSPGRGMRSNQPQHF

abundance: few
v_gene: TRBV5-6
CDR3aa: CASTPGTGHGYTF

abundance: .
v_gene: TRBV10-3
CDR3aa: CAISETGQVYTGELFF

abundance: .
v_gene: TRBV19
CDR3aa: CERNFSPEQYF

abundance: few
v_gene: TRBV18
CDR3aa: CASSPGTSGSQETQYF

abundance: .
v_gene: TRBV28
CDR3aa: CASTVNTEAFF

abundance: many
v_gene: TRBV11-2
CDR3aa: CASSLETLLVGETQYF

abundance: few
v_gene: TRBV5-1
CDR3aa: CASSLDSMNTEAFF

abundance: .
v_gene: TRBV21-1
CDR3aa: CASGEGNTGELFF

abundance: .
v_gene: TRBV10-3
CDR3aa: CAISEEGLSAYEQYF

abundance: .
v_gene: TRBV19
CDR3aa: CASSIGAPGDEQFF

abundance: few
v_gene: TRBV28
CDR3aa: CASSPTRGYNTEAFF

abundance: few
v_gene: TRBV15
CDR3aa: CATSRGQGADTEAFF

abundance: .
v_gene: TRBV5-1
CDR3aa: CASSLDQGQAGELFF

abundance: .
v_gene: TRBV5-4
CDR3aa: CASSSQPKTDTQYF

abundance: .
v_gene: TRBV6-1
CDR3aa: CASSEWDRGLSGELFF

abundance: few
v_gene: TRBV30
CDR3aa: CARDRNDHGTQYF

abundance: few
v_gene: TRBV18
CDR3aa: CASSPADRGYGYTF

abundance: .
v_gene: TRBV7-2
CDR3aa: CASSLSGNTEAFF

abundance: .
v_gene: TRBV9
CDR3aa: CASSVGSRANTEAFF

abundance: .
v_gene: TRBV5-1
CDR3aa: CASSSAGAGELFF

abundance: few
v_gene: TRBV27
CDR3aa: CASSWNGEKLFF

abundance: .
v_gene: TRBV9
CDR3aa: CASSARQGPGETQYF

abundance: few
v_gene: TRBV4-1
CDR3aa: CASSQDREDSYEQYF